These T cell receptor beta chains were read from a single sample in a study of Tregs in tolerant kidney transplant recipients. Clones were sequenced by immunoSEQ multiplex PCR, and TCRdb holds only the in-frame ones, with some missing. The sample records hundreds of thousands of clones, roughly four fifths being singletons. The sequencing input was CD4+ T cells from blood. The source is a human donor in good health. Each CDR3 is given with its conserved first and last residue.

v_gene	j_gene	len	CDR3aa
TRBV6-1	TRBJ2-7	11	CASNQFYEQYF
TRBV29-1	TRBJ2-3	14	CSVDRGRGTDTQYF
TRBV6-1	TRBJ2-7	12	CASRLFSYEQYF
TRBV9	TRBJ2-1	15	CASSSDRASYNEQFF
TRBV19	TRBJ1-2	13	CASSPTGLYGYTF
TRBV5-1	TRBJ2-5	16	CASSMAGQGRGETQYF
TRBV18	TRBJ1-2	14	CASSPPRAGYGYTF
TRBV5-6	TRBJ2-3	16	CASSLEPRGATDTQYF
TRBV19	TRBJ2-4	11	CASSILDIQYF
TRBV5-8	TRBJ1-5	18	CASTNGKLGRISNQPQHF
TRBV11-3	TRBJ2-1	15	CASSPTSGPYNEQFF
TRBV19	TRBJ2-6	17	CASQGTGIFSGANVLTF
TRBV11-1	TRBJ2-5	11	CASSFEGTQYF
TRBV30	TRBJ2-1	16	CAWSVPTSGRYNEQFF
TRBV30	TRBJ2-7	14	CAWSPGGSSYEQYF